Sequencing of this TCR beta chain was carried out in a study of T cell responses to AZD1222 COVID-19 vaccine. This CDR3 is 14 amino acids long. J lost 7 bases, V lost 3 bases, and 2 bases had no gene match. Germline lookup yields CDR1 MNHEY and CDR2 SMNVEV (reference sequence). General study points: Sampled repertoires all dated from after the peak T cell response. Spike-specific TCR breadth and depth rose after two AZD1222 doses.

This clone appeared once. Its antigen remains unidentified. Profiled with immunoSEQ multiplex PCR; TCRdb holds only in-frame clones, not every one. The data show 100,000 to 150,000 clones, around 90% seen once. Specimen: peripheral blood, collected on day 0 of AZD1222 vaccination. V is TRBV27 and J is TRBJ1-6; TRBD1 aligns across 8 bases. This TCR was recovered from an adult in good health. The CDR3 coding sequence is TGTGCCAGCAGTTTGCGGACAGGGAATTCACCCCTCCACTTT. It is translated as CASSLRTGNSPLHF.